Each of the 9 T cell receptor beta chains below was sequenced from the same sample in a study of PD-L1 blockade in urothelial cancer. The method was immunoSEQ multiplex PCR; TCRdb's version includes in-frame clones alone and lacks a portion of them. The table records about 40,000 clones, around four fifths of them present only once. This material consisted of PBMCs, taken around atezolizumab (anti-PD-L1) treatment. These receptors all stem from a man between 60 and 70 years old with urothelial cancer.

The chain is built from TRBV6-6 and TRBJ2-1, with D unresolved. V dropped 2 bases and J dropped 5 bases, with 13 bases sitting between them. The CDR3 totals 15 residues. Germline CDR1 and CDR2: MNHNY and SVGAGI (reference sequence). DNA for the CDR3: TGTGCCAGCAGTTACGCGGAAGAGGTCCACAATGAGCAGTTCTTC. This encodes CASSYAEEVHNEQFF.

V is TRBV19 and J is TRBJ2-7, with 12 positions matching TRBD2. The CDR3 sequence is 15 residues long. Trimming removed 4 bases from V and 5 bases from J; junction bases left unmatched: 6. Looked up from germline, CDR1 is LNHDA and CDR2 is SQIVND (reference sequence). The CDR3 spells CASSRLAGVLDEQYF. CDR3 in DNA: TGTGCCAGTAGTAGACTAGCGGGAGTGCTGGACGAGCAGTACTTC. Variable domain in full (rest from reference TRBV19 and TRBJ2-7): DGGITQSPKYLFRKEGQNVTLSCEQNLNHDAMYWYRQDPGQGLRLIYYSQIVNDFQKGDIAEGYSVSREKKESFPLTVTSAQKNPTAFYLCASSRLAGVLDEQYFGPGTRLTVT.

The chain carries TRBV5-1 and TRBJ2-3; unclear D gene. The germline V gene has CDR1 SGHRS and CDR2 YFSETQ. The CDR3 consists of 12 residues. The V gene lost 4 bases and the J gene lost 4 bases, with 7 bases spanning the gap. The CDR3, as DNA: TGCGCCAGCAGCCCCGTTTCAGATACGCAGTATTTT. It translates to CASSPVSDTQYF.

V gene TRBV9 combines with J gene TRBJ2-1; TRBD1 matches 7 bases. The V gene's germline CDR1 is SGDLS and CDR2 YYNGEE. Trimming at V came to 6 bases and at J to 3 bases, leaving 6 bases not matched to a gene. The CDR3 sequence is 14 residues long. This chain's CDR3 is CASNRQGYYNEQFF. As DNA, the CDR3 is TGTGCCAGCAACAGACAGGGCTACTACAATGAGCAGTTCTTC.

The chain carries TRBV6-6 and TRBJ1-1; a weak D match, TRBD1 (6 bases). CDR3 length equals 14 residues. CDR1 is MNHNY and CDR2 is SVGAGI in the germline V gene (reference sequence). The V gene lost 4 bases and the J gene lost 0 bases, with 9 bases spanning the gap. Here the CDR3 reads CASSFGQLNTEAFF. DNA for the CDR3: TGTGCCAGCAGTTTCGGACAGCTGAACACTGAAGCTTTCTTT.

The rearrangement links TRBV28 to TRBJ2-2, with TRBD1 matching over 9 bases. Germline loops: CDR1 MDHEN, CDR2 SYDVKM. There are 14 residues in the CDR3. Trimming took 6 bases from V and 6 from J; bases not matched to a gene: 5. The CDR3, as DNA: TGTGCCAGCAGCTGGACAGGGGAGGCCGGGGAGCTGTTTTTT. Encoded protein: CASSWTGEAGELFF.

The chain uses TRBV4-3 and TRBJ2-3; perhaps TRBD2 as D (5 bases). CDR1 and CDR2 from the germline V gene are LGHNA and YSLEER. The CDR3 consists of 16 residues. The V end lost 4 bases, the J end lost 0 bases, and 14 bases lay between the germline ends. CDR3 amino acids: CASSLSGWSSTDTQYF. The CDR3 DNA follows: TGCGCCAGCAGCCTCTCGGGGTGGTCTAGCACAGATACGCAGTATTTT.

The V call is TRBV7-2, the J call TRBJ2-3, with TRBD2 identical over 9 bases. This CDR3 spans 15 amino acids. Germline V gives CDR1 SGHTA, CDR2 FQGNSA. V shed 5 bases and J 2 bases; nucleotides not matched to a gene: 5. CDR3 sequence: CASSPIAGDTDTQYF. Here the CDR3 DNA reads TGTGCCAGCAGCCCCATAGCGGGGGACACAGATACGCAGTATTTT.

This chain links TRBV7-2 with TRBJ1-2; maybe TRBD1 (6 bases). CDR1 SGHTA and CDR2 FQGNSA come from the germline V gene. The CDR3 has 12 residues. Trimming removed 4 bases at V and 8 bases at J, with 11 bases between. CDR3 loop: CASSSSGVGYTF. In nucleotides, the CDR3 is TGTGCCAGCAGCTCCTCAGGGGTCGGCTACACCTTC.